These T cell receptor beta chains were read from a single sample in a study of neoadjuvant nivolumab and ipilimumab in lung cancer. The table came from immunoSEQ multiplex PCR; TCRdb's copy has only in-frame clones and leaves some out. Of about 26,000 clones in the sample, around four fifths were seen once. The sample was tumor tissue, taken after neoadjuvant nivolumab, alone or with ipilimumab, at or shortly before surgery. Receptors originate from an adult with non-small cell lung cancer. Each CDR3 is given with its conserved first and last residue. The order of the fields is clone size, D gene, V gene, J gene, CDR3 DNA, CDR3 protein. D genes are given only for firm matches. Only some rows state a clone size, as once, few, many or a class for expanded clones.

size: NA
D: TRBD2
V: TRBV5-1
J: TRBJ2-5
DNA: TGCGCCAGCTCCCGGGGGGGCCAAGAGACCCAGTACTTC
CDR3: CASSRGGQETQYF

size: NA
D: TRBD2
V: TRBV10-2
J: TRBJ2-7
DNA: TGCGCCAGCAGAACGACGGGACTAGCGGGAGCCCACGAGCAGTACTTC
CDR3: CASRTTGLAGAHEQYF

size: NA
D: NA
V: TRBV18
J: TRBJ2-6
DNA: TGTGCCAGCTCATCGATTTCTGGGGCCAACGTCCTGACTTTC
CDR3: CASSSISGANVLTF

size: NA
D: TRBD1
V: TRBV5-1
J: TRBJ2-6
DNA: TGCGCCAGCAGCCTCTCCGGGACAGGGTCCACTGGGGCCAACGTCCTGACTTTC
CDR3: CASSLSGTGSTGANVLTF

size: NA
D: TRBD2
V: TRBV10-2
J: TRBJ2-7
DNA: TGCGCCAGCTGGAAGGGACTAGGACCCTACGAGCAGTACTTC
CDR3: CASWKGLGPYEQYF

size: NA
D: TRBD1
V: TRBV18
J: TRBJ2-7
DNA: TGTGCCAGCTCACTACGGACAGGGGACGAGCAGTACTTC
CDR3: CASSLRTGDEQYF

size: NA
D: NA
V: TRBV5-1
J: TRBJ2-2
DNA: TGCGCCAGCAGCTTAAGTGGGGCGAACACCGGGGAGCTGTTTTTT
CDR3: CASSLSGANTGELFF

size: NA
D: TRBD2
V: TRBV6-5
J: TRBJ2-7
DNA: TGTGCCAGCAGTTTGAAGCGGGAGGGCCCTTACGAGCAGTACTTC
CDR3: CASSLKREGPYEQYF

size: NA
D: NA
V: TRBV7-9
J: TRBJ2-1
DNA: TGTGCCAGCAGCACATTATTCGGTTGGGAGGAGCAGTTCTTC
CDR3: CASSTLFGWEEQFF

size: NA
D: NA
V: TRBV25-1
J: TRBJ2-3
DNA: TGTGCCAGCACGGGGATGGATACGCAGTATTTT
CDR3: CASTGMDTQYF

size: NA
D: NA
V: TRBV5-6
J: TRBJ1-1
DNA: TGTGCCAGCAGCTTGGGGGGGCCAGGGAGAGGGAACACTGAAGCTTTCTTT
CDR3: CASSLGGPGRGNTEAFF

size: NA
D: TRBD2
V: TRBV5-4
J: TRBJ2-7
DNA: TGTGCCAGCAGCTTGGCGAGGGGCGGGGGCTCCTACGAGCAGTACTTC
CDR3: CASSLARGGGSYEQYF

size: NA
D: TRBD1
V: TRBV6-5
J: TRBJ1-2
DNA: TGTGCCAGCACCAAGGGACAGGGCTATGGCTACACCTTC
CDR3: CASTKGQGYGYTF

size: NA
D: NA
V: TRBV6-5
J: TRBJ1-1
DNA: TGTGCCATCAGTGAGGGCCGGGACACTGAAGCTTTCTTT
CDR3: CAISEGRDTEAFF

size: NA
D: TRBD1
V: TRBV5-1
J: TRBJ2-3
DNA: TGCGCCAGCAGCTTGGCTTCGACAGGGTTAGGCACAGATACGCAGTATTTT
CDR3: CASSLASTGLGTDTQYF

size: NA
D: NA
V: TRBV5-1
J: TRBJ2-1
DNA: TGCGCCAGCAGCTTGGATTTCGAGCAGTTCTTC
CDR3: CASSLDFEQFF

size: NA
D: NA
V: TRBV5-5
J: TRBJ1-1
DNA: TGTGCCAGCAAGACCCAGGGCCTGATGAACACTGAAGCTTTCTTT
CDR3: CASKTQGLMNTEAFF

size: NA
D: NA
V: TRBV29-1
J: TRBJ2-5
DNA: TGCAGCGTTGAGAGATTGGACAGAGAGACCCAGTACTTC
CDR3: CSVERLDRETQYF

size: NA
D: TRBD2
V: TRBV27
J: TRBJ2-1
DNA: TGTGCCAGCAGTTTATCTTCACTAGCGGGAGGAACAAATGAGCAGTTCTTC
CDR3: CASSLSSLAGGTNEQFF

size: NA
D: NA
V: TRBV6-5
J: TRBJ2-5
DNA: TGTGCCAGCAGTTACAAGGGCGTGGAGCAAGAGACCCAGTACTTC
CDR3: CASSYKGVEQETQYF

size: NA
D: TRBD2
V: TRBV10-2
J: TRBJ2-1
DNA: TGCGCCAGCAGTGAGCGTCATAGCGGGAGCGGGAATGAGCAGTTCTTC
CDR3: CASSERHSGSGNEQFF

size: few
D: NA
V: TRBV2
J: TRBJ1-1
DNA: TGTGCCAGCGCGGAGGGGAACACTGAAGCTTTCTTT
CDR3: CASAEGNTEAFF

size: NA
D: NA
V: TRBV30
J: TRBJ1-1
DNA: TGTGCCTGGAGCGCGTACCGTAACACAGCTTTCTTT
CDR3: CAWSAYRNTAFF

size: NA
D: NA
V: TRBV7-2
J: TRBJ2-1
DNA: TGTGCCAGCAGACTGACTAGGGAGGCTGAGCAGTTCTTC
CDR3: CASRLTREAEQFF

size: NA
D: NA
V: TRBV29-1
J: TRBJ2-2
DNA: TGCAGCTACTCCCACTCGAACACCGGGGAGCTGTTTTTT
CDR3: CSYSHSNTGELFF

size: NA
D: NA
V: TRBV6-1
J: TRBJ2-7
DNA: TGTGCCAGCAGTGTAAGCCTGCAGCGGGTCGAGCAGTACTTC
CDR3: CASSVSLQRVEQYF

size: NA
D: NA
V: TRBV5-1
J: TRBJ2-5
DNA: TGCGCCAGCAGCTTGGGACTAACGGAACAAGAGACCCAGTACTTC
CDR3: CASSLGLTEQETQYF

size: few
D: NA
V: TRBV7-8
J: TRBJ1-5
DNA: TGTGCCAGCAGCTTAGAGCCCCGGAGCAATCAGCCCCAGCATTTT
CDR3: CASSLEPRSNQPQHF

size: NA
D: NA
V: TRBV7-8
J: TRBJ2-5
DNA: TGTGCCAGCAGCTCAGGTAGGGTGGTGGGAGAGACCCAGTACTTC
CDR3: CASSSGRVVGETQYF

size: NA
D: NA
V: TRBV7-9
J: TRBJ1-5
DNA: TGTGCCAGCAGCAACGGGGTGTATCAGCCCCAGCATTTT
CDR3: CASSNGVYQPQHF